This entry lists 23 T cell receptor beta chains sequenced from one sample in a study of shared clonotypes between healthy human individuals. Here immunoSEQ multiplex PCR was the method, and the copy in TCRdb shows in-frame clones only, minus some. This table holds around 2,000,000 clones, approximately 94% found once. Naive CD8 isolation took CD45RO-negative cells positively selected for CCR7 and excluded terminally differentiated effector memory CD45RA+ cells. The sequencing input was naive CD8+ T cells sorted from blood. The receptors here all came from a man aged 18 to 30 in good health.

The CDR3 region is CASSWRLAGDVTDTQYF. The CDR3 coding sequence is TGTGCCAGCAGCTGGCGACTAGCGGGAGATGTAACAGATACGCAGTATTTT. The V call is TRBV7-8, the J call TRBJ2-3; the match to TRBD2 covers 12 bases. The CDR3 is 17 residues long. V trimming: 4 bases; J trimming: 3 bases; junction bases outside the gene matches: 8. Germline CDR1 reads SGHVS; CDR2 reads FQNEAQ.

Concerning this clone itself: Distinct nucleotide sequences in the sample also encode this CDR3. V gene TRBV4-1 combines with J gene TRBJ2-1; D unclear. V gave up 0 bases and J gave up 7 bases, with 4 bases separating them. There are 12 residues in the CDR3. Germline values: CDR1 MGHRA, CDR2 YSYEKL. The CDR3 loop reads CASSQDPNEQFF. The CDR3 DNA sequence: TGCGCCAGCAGCCAAGATCCTAATGAGCAGTTCTTC.

This clone was recorded once. The chain combines TRBV10-1 with TRBJ1-2, with unresolved D. The CDR3 length is 13 residues. Trimming left V 1 base short and J 2 bases short, with 5 bases between. Germline CDR1 is WNHNN and CDR2 is SYGVQD (reference sequence). CDR3 region: CASSEWRNYGYTF. The DNA for the CDR3 is TGCGCCAGCAGTGAGTGGAGAAACTATGGCTACACCTTC.

The chain couples TRBV21-1 to TRBJ2-7; whether TRBD1, the table's D call, matches the DNA was not checked. TRBV21-1 is a known pseudogene. This CDR3 is 15 amino acids long. In DNA form, the CDR3 reads TGTGCCAGCAGCCCCCCCTCGTCAGACTCCTACGAGCAGTACTTC. Translation: CASSPPSSDSYEQYF.

The chain links TRBV27 to TRBJ2-7, with 7 bases aligning to TRBD1. CDR3 length equals 14 residues. The V gene's germline CDR1 is MNHEY and CDR2 SMNVEV (reference sequence). Trimming removed 8 bases from V and 2 bases from J; junction bases left unmatched: 9. This CDR3 reads CASRLTGTAYEQYF. CDR3 nucleotides: TGTGCCAGCCGTCTGACAGGGACGGCCTACGAGCAGTACTTC.

Here the CDR3 reads CASSLVLRGTNTEAFF. CDR3 in DNA: TGTGCCAGCAGCTTAGTTTTACGAGGAACGAACACTGAAGCTTTCTTT. The rearrangement uses TRBV13 and TRBJ1-1; D is unclear. The CDR3 runs 16 residues. V gave up 1 base and J gave up 1 base, with 13 bases separating them. In germline, CDR1 is PRHDT, CDR2 FYEKMQ (reference sequence).

This clone was found a few times. One junction end disagrees with the germline gene, perhaps due to a read error. The rearrangement links TRBV7-9 to TRBJ1-2; 7 positions match TRBD1. Germline loops: CDR1 SEHNR, CDR2 FQNEAQ (reference sequence). CDR3 length equals 15 residues. CDR3: CASSIAGGGYYGYTF. The DNA of the CDR3 is TGTGCCAGCAGCATAGCAGGGGGTGGATACTATGGCTACACCTTC. The variable domain in full, completed from reference TRBV7-9 and TRBJ1-2, reads DTGVSQNPRHKITKRGQNVTFRCDPISEHNRLYWYRQTLGQGPEFLTYFQNEAQLEKSRLLSDRFSAERPKGSFSTLEIQRTEQGDSAMYLCASSIAGGGYYGYTFGSGTRLTVV.

This chain uses TRBV27 with TRBJ2-1, with 13 bases matching TRBD2. V shed 2 bases and J 10 bases; nucleotides not matched to a gene: 5. Germline CDR1 is MNHEY and CDR2 is SMNVEV (reference sequence). There are 15 residues in the CDR3. This CDR3 reads CASSLTGLAGEEQFF. The CDR3 nucleotides read TGTGCCAGCAGTTTAACTGGACTAGCGGGAGAGGAGCAGTTCTTC.

The chain carries TRBV11-2 and TRBJ2-1, with D possibly TRBD2 on 6 matching bases. The CDR3 contains 15 residues. Between the trimmed V and J ends, which lost 6 bases and 4 bases, there was a span of 16 bases. Germline V gene lookup returns CDR1 SGHAT and CDR2 FQNNGV. The CDR3 DNA is TGTGCCAGCAGGTTAACAGGAGGGGAGTACAATGAGCAGTTCTTC. Protein sequence: CASRLTGGEYNEQFF.

The chain employs TRBV4-1 and TRBJ2-3; 7 nucleotides align to TRBD1. Germline loops: CDR1 MGHRA, CDR2 YSYEKL. V lost 3 bases, J lost 0 bases, and 3 bases stayed unmatched. The CDR3 is 15 residues long. The CDR3 loop reads CASSQQGVSTDTQYF. As DNA, the CDR3 is TGCGCCAGCAGCCAGCAGGGGGTAAGCACAGATACGCAGTATTTT.

Comment on this clone: Other DNA variants within this sample encode the same CDR3. The chain recombines TRBV9 with TRBJ1-1; tentatively, D is TRBD1 (6 bases). This CDR3 region has 14 residues. Germline CDR1 and CDR2: SGDLS and YYNGEE. V was trimmed by 0 bases and J by 4 bases, leaving 10 bases between them. This CDR3 is CASSVGGGVTEAFF. The DNA of the CDR3 is TGTGCCAGCAGCGTAGGAGGGGGGGTCACTGAAGCTTTCTTT.

The rearrangement uses TRBV29-1 and TRBJ2-7; the D is unclear. Germline CDR1 SQVTM, CDR2 ANQGSEA. Deletions cut 0 bases from V and 6 bases from J, with 6 bases between. This CDR3 spans 11 amino acids. The CDR3 DNA reads TGCAGCGTTGAAGAACCGAGCGAGCAGTACTTC. Its protein product is CSVEEPSEQYF.

The chain combines TRBV29-1 with TRBJ1-2; perhaps TRBD1 as D (5 bases). CDR1 is SQVTM, CDR2 ANQGSEA, per germline. The CDR3 totals 14 residues. Trimming pared 4 bases from V and 0 bases from J, leaving 12 bases between. CDR3 in amino acids: CSVGVDSTNYGYTF. The CDR3 DNA follows: TGCAGCGTTGGGGTAGACAGTACTAACTATGGCTACACCTTC.

This chain uses TRBV30 with TRBJ2-7; possibly TRBD2 for D (5 bases). The CDR3 spans 13 residues. Trimming took 6 bases from V and 2 from J, leaving 14 bases between them. Germline CDR1 GTSNPN, CDR2 SVGIG (reference sequence). CDR3 amino acids: CACVMRETYEQYF. The CDR3 bases are TGTGCCTGCGTAATGAGGGAGACCTACGAGCAGTACTTC.

J is TRBJ1-1 and V is TRBV4-3, with D maybe TRBD1 (5 bases). This CDR3 has 16 amino acids. V was clipped by 0 bases and J by 6 bases, with 17 bases between them. Germline V gene sequence: CDR1 LGHNA, CDR2 YSLEER. The CDR3 here is CASSQDRGGGDPEAFF. CDR3 in DNA: TGCGCCAGCAGCCAAGACCGAGGCGGGGGGGACCCTGAAGCTTTCTTT.

The chain combines TRBV9 with TRBJ1-4; D perhaps matches TRBD1 (5 bases). Between the trimmed V and J ends, which lost 1 base and 0 bases, there was a span of 10 bases. The CDR3 covers 16 residues. The germline gives CDR1 SGDLS, CDR2 YYNGEE. DNA for the CDR3: TGTGCCAGCAGCGTATATGGGGACGCAACTAATGAAAAACTGTTTTTT. Protein: CASSVYGDATNEKLFF.

This clone came up a few times. V is TRBV7-8 and J is TRBJ1-1; tentative D call: TRBD1 (6 bases). V lost 5 bases and J 5 bases, leaving 18 bases between the germline ends. The CDR3 loop spans 15 amino acids. Germline CDR1 reads SGHVS; CDR2 reads FQNEAQ. The CDR3 nucleotides read TGTGCCAGCAGCATCAACGATGGGGGCTGGACTGAAGCTTTCTTT. Translated: CASSINDGGWTEAFF.

The chain links TRBV13 to TRBJ2-5; D is perhaps TRBD1 (5 bases). Germline CDR1 and CDR2: PRHDT and FYEKMQ (reference sequence). The CDR3 extends over 15 amino acids. Between the trimmed V and J ends, which lost 5 bases and 0 bases, there was a span of 13 bases. The CDR3, as DNA: TGTGCCAGCAGCCCCCCGGGCAGGGACCAAGAGACCCAGTACTTC. It codes for CASSPPGRDQETQYF.

This clone is a singleton in its sample. This rearrangement joins TRBV7-8 to TRBJ2-7; D is perhaps TRBD2 (6 bases). The germline gives CDR1 SGHVS, CDR2 FQNEAQ. The CDR3 contains 14 residues. V was shortened by 4 bases and J by 3 bases, with 13 bases between the two germline ends. CDR3 coding DNA: TGTGCCAGCAGCTCTGGGGGGACCAACTACGAGCAGTACTTC. It encodes CASSSGGTNYEQYF.

CDR3 bases: TGCAGCGTTGACCTCTATGGCTACACCTTC. Translating it yields CSVDLYGYTF. The genes are TRBV29-1 and TRBJ1-2; D gene uncertain. The CDR3 loop spans 10 amino acids. Germline-derived CDR1 and CDR2 are SQVTM and ANQGSEA. Trimming stripped 3 bases from V and 4 bases from J, with 3 bases between. The variable domain in full, with the rest retrieved from reference TRBV29-1 and TRBJ1-2, is SAVISQKPSRDICQRGTSLTIQCQVDSQVTMMFWYRQQPGQSLTLIATANQGSEATYESGFVIDKFPISRPNLTFSTLTVSNMSPEDSSIYLCSVDLYGYTFGSGTRLTVV.

The chain carries TRBV28 and TRBJ1-4; perhaps TRBD1 as D (5 bases). Trimming pared 6 bases from V and 2 bases from J, leaving 16 bases between. The CDR3 has 16 amino acids. The V gene's germline CDR1 is MDHEN and CDR2 SYDVKM. CDR3 residues: CASSPAREWTNEKLFF. In DNA, the CDR3 is TGTGCCAGCAGCCCGGCCAGGGAGTGGACTAATGAAAAACTGTTTTTT.

CDR3 nucleotides: TGTGCCAGCAGCTTAGGCGGGACACTGGAACTCAACTATGGCTACACCTTC. Amino acids: CASSLGGTLELNYGYTF. This chain connects TRBV13 to TRBJ1-2, with D possibly matching TRBD1 (6 bases). V shed 0 bases and J shed 2 bases, with 16 bases lying between them. Germline lookup yields CDR1 PRHDT and CDR2 FYEKMQ (reference sequence). The CDR3 is 17 residues long.

The chain employs TRBV30 and TRBJ2-2; 7 nucleotides match TRBD2. Germline V gives CDR1 GTSNPN, CDR2 SVGIG (reference sequence). V was pared by 8 bases and J by 0 bases, with 9 bases of the junction left unmatched. The CDR3 consists of 15 residues. The CDR3 is CAHPGRGTNTGELFF. The CDR3 region has the DNA TGTGCCCACCCTGGGCGGGGGACGAACACCGGGGAGCTGTTTTTT. Full variable domain (outside the CDR3, taken from reference TRBV30 and TRBJ2-2): SQTIHQWPATLVQPVGSPLSLECTVEGTSNPNLYWYRQAAGRGLQLLFYSVGIGQISSEVPQNLSASRPQDRQFILSSKKLLLSDSGFYLCAHPGRGTNTGELFFGEGSRLTVL.